The 10 T cell receptor beta chains below all came from one sample that was sequenced in a study of blood T cell repertoires in COVID-19. Here immunoSEQ multiplex PCR was the method, and the copy in TCRdb shows in-frame clones only, minus some. Found here are around 200,000 clones, 86% of them singletons; the top ten hold about 4.5%. Material for sequencing was peripheral blood. The origin of the receptors is a man aged 45 to 65 with acute or convalescent COVID-19.

The genes are TRBV9 and TRBJ1-3; 8 positions agree with TRBD1. Trimming at V came to 0 bases and at J to 3 bases, leaving 5 bases not matched to a gene. There are 16 residues in the CDR3. The germline CDR1 and CDR2 sequences are SGDLS and YYNGEE. The CDR3 loop is CASSVDRGLGGNTIYF. The CDR3, as DNA: TGTGCCAGCAGCGTAGACAGGGGGTTAGGTGGAAACACCATATATTTT.

The chain recombines TRBV25-1 with TRBJ1-3; TRBD1 agrees at 7 bases. The trim removed 6 bases at V and 4 bases at J, leaving 6 bases unmatched. Looked up from germline, CDR1 is MGHDK and CDR2 is SYGVNS. The CDR3 is made up of 14 amino acids. CDR3 in amino acids: CASRWARGGNTIYF. The CDR3 DNA reads as TGTGCCAGCAGATGGGCCAGGGGGGGAAACACCATATATTTT.

This clone was seen at least ten times. V usage is TRBV7-9 and J usage is TRBJ1-5; 10 nucleotides match TRBD1. In germline, CDR1 is SEHNR, CDR2 FQNEAQ (reference sequence). CDR3 length: 17 amino acids. The V and J ends lost 5 bases and 2 bases, in that order; junction bases with no gene match: 9. DNA for the CDR3: TGTGCCAGCAGCGGCGGACAGGGGGGTCTGCGCAATCAGCCCCAGCATTTT. It specifies CASSGGQGGLRNQPQHF.

The CDR3 loop reads CASSLSGYGYTF. The DNA of the CDR3 is TGTGCCAGCAGCTTGTCGGGCTATGGCTACACCTTC. The chain carries TRBV5-4 and TRBJ1-2; D remains unclear. V was pared by 1 base and J by 4 bases, with 5 bases between. Germline-derived CDR1 and CDR2 are SGHNT and YYREEE (reference sequence). This CDR3 contains 12 residues. The full variable domain, with the rest looked up from reference TRBV5-4 and TRBJ1-2, is ETGVTQSPTHLIKTRGQQVTLRCSSQSGHNTVSWYQQALGQGPQFIFQYYREEENGRGNFPPRFSGLQFPNYSSELNVNALELDDSALYLCASSLSGYGYTFGSGTRLTVV.

Concerning this clone itself: Different DNA sequences within this sample yield the same CDR3. This chain uses TRBV4-1 with TRBJ2-7; 8 bases are a match to TRBD2. V was pared by 1 base and J by 2 bases, with 4 bases of the junction left unmatched. The CDR3 has 15 amino acids. CDR1 MGHRA and CDR2 YSYEKL come from the germline V gene. The CDR3 region is CASSQAGGVPYEQYF. In nucleotides, the CDR3 is TGCGCCAGCAGCCAAGCCGGGGGGGTCCCCTACGAGCAGTACTTC.

The chain employs TRBV6-1 and TRBJ1-5, with 7 bases lining up with TRBD1. The CDR3 has 15 amino acids. The J segment lost 4 bases and the V segment lost 2 bases, leaving 5 bases of the junction unmatched. Germline assignment: CDR1 MNHNS and CDR2 SASEGT. The CDR3 DNA is TGTGCCAGCAGTGAATCACCGGGACAGAATCAGCCCCAGCATTTT. Its translation: CASSESPGQNQPQHF.

This clone showed up just once. This chain uses TRBV11-2 with TRBJ2-7; TRBD2 matches at 12 bases. This CDR3 has 17 residues. The germline gives CDR1 SGHAT, CDR2 FQNNGV. V dropped 2 bases and J dropped 0; count of bases not matched to a gene: 5. The CDR3 nucleotides read TGTGCCAGCAGCTTAAGGACTAGCGGGGCCGTCTCCTACGAGCAGTACTTC. Translating it yields CASSLRTSGAVSYEQYF.

The CDR3 DNA reads TGTGCCAGCAGCTTCCCGACTAGCGGGGGAGATACGCAGTATTTT. As protein: CASSFPTSGGDTQYF. J is TRBJ2-3 and V is TRBV7-2, with TRBD2 identical over 12 bases. CDR3 length: 15 residues. Germline V CDR1 and CDR2: SGHTA, FQGNSA. V shed 3 bases and J 5 bases; nucleotides not matched to a gene: 3.

The chain is built from TRBV7-6 and TRBJ1-6; D remains ambiguous. CDR1 and CDR2 (germline): SGHVS, FNYEAQ. This CDR3 is built from 16 residues. V lost 4 bases and J lost 5, with 15 bases in between. This CDR3 is CASSWGGRMDNSPLHF. The CDR3 DNA is TGTGCCAGCAGCTGGGGAGGGCGGATGGATAATTCACCCCTCCACTTT.

The chain couples TRBV5-1 to TRBJ1-2; D remains unclear. This CDR3 is built from 13 residues. Trimming removed 2 bases from V and 1 base from J, with 6 bases in between. Germline V lookup: CDR1 SGHRS, CDR2 YFSETQ. The CDR3 region is CASSLTINYGYTF. Here the CDR3 DNA reads TGCGCCAGCAGCTTAACAATTAACTATGGCTACACCTTC.